This T cell receptor (beta chain) comes out of a study of blood T cell repertoires in COVID-19 (dated by TCRdb to 2019 to 2021). The study in broad terms: The collaborator samples originated in the United States, Italy and Spain and spanned the acute and convalescent phases of COVID-19. The material from the prospective study consisted of cDNA or gDNA derived from T cells, B-cell-depleted T cells, or PBMCs. The repertoires were released in a freely available public database meant as a resource for research on the immune response to SARS-CoV-2. Where HLA class I and class II types were available, the types were taken from metadata supplied by the sample provider, not from assay-based typing. The sample metadata nearly always contained a de-identified subject ID, COVID-19 status, age in years and sex. Samples were obtained from the ongoing ImmuneRACE study (first 160 participants) and from 1,200 or so subjects provided by 6 global collaborators. The dataset comprised deeply sampled blood TCRbeta repertoires from subjects exposed to, actively infected with, or recovered from COVID-19.

General findings and caveats noted by the study authors: How much clinical and demographic metadata was included differed by source and by participant, and the metadata was provided uncurated.

The immunoSEQ Assay, a bias-controlled multiplex PCR, was used to amplify TCRbeta CDR3 regions from genomic DNA. The authors' analysis ran thus. The number of nucleated cells in each sample was estimated from the amplification of reference gene primers within the assay. To quantify the absolute abundance of each unique TCRbeta CDR3 rearrangement, sequence reads were collapsed and filtered. Productive Simpson clonality was computed per sample as the square root of Simpson's diversity index over productive rearrangements. The table comes from immuneACCESS by way of TCRdb, which keeps in-frame sequences with V and J called. Part of the clones is missing from these tables; in studies checked, under half for an unresolved V gene and the rest for unknown reasons. The DNA gave D and trimming, while V, J and clone size come from that table. In this sample the table shows about 55,000 clones, just over 85% of which occur a single time. The top ten clonotypes cover less than 3.5% of the sample.

Note on this clone: What this receptor recognizes is not known. The record has no base qualities; no much larger clone is one base away.

Reading the germline V gene gives CDR1 LGHNA and CDR2 YSLEER. The CDR3 goes from the cysteine to the phenylalanine over 16 residues. Just CDR3 DNA is preserved here, 48 bases in frame from base 1. V is clipped by 2 bases and J by 0 bases, and the sequence between their germline boundaries is 13 bases long. The collaborating institutions used their own protocols to collect whole blood in K2EDTA tubes. Collaborator samples were shipped for TCRbeta analysis as frozen whole blood, isolated PBMCs, or DNA extracted from either sample type. The clonotype was recovered from a man older than 75 with acute or convalescent COVID-19. The sequence is built from TRBV4-3 and TRBJ1-1, with TRBD1 as a weak D call on 6 bases. The sample was peripheral blood. The bases read TGCGCCAGCAGCCAACGTGACAGGAACATGAACACTGAAGCTTTCTTT. Protein translation: CASSQRDRNMNTEAFF.